These T cell receptor beta chains were read from a single sample in a study of blood T cell repertoires in COVID-19. Assay used: immunoSEQ multiplex PCR; TCRdb lists only in-frame clones, some missing. This table holds approximately 40,000 clones, about four fifths found once. The sequencing sample was made of peripheral blood. Receptors originate from a woman aged 60-70 years with acute or convalescent COVID-19. Each CDR3 is given with its conserved first and last residue. Some rows have no size entry. The others give once, few or many, or a class for an expanded clone.

j_call v_call clone_size cdr3_aa
TRBJ2-5 TRBV15 - CATSREGAAGGAKGETQYF
TRBJ1-5 TRBV5-8 - CASSLPPNQPQHF
TRBJ2-7 TRBV18 - CASSPRSGRSGYEQYF
TRBJ2-5 TRBV5-1 - CASSFGQGVGETQYF
TRBJ2-1 TRBV7-8 - CASSLRVREHEQFF
TRBJ2-7 TRBV4-1 - CASSQDRQNYEQYF
TRBJ2-5 TRBV11-3 - CASSPDGRGGDETQYF
TRBJ2-1 TRBV19 - CASSIFGEPYNEQFF
TRBJ2-1 TRBV11-3 - CASSRGRGKNYNEQFF
TRBJ1-1 TRBV10-3 - CAISSTGANTEAFF
TRBJ1-2 TRBV27 - CASSLLGGINYGYTF
TRBJ1-2 TRBV5-4 - CASSFGGTYGYTF
TRBJ1-1 TRBV7-8 - CASSLSHSVRNTEAFF
TRBJ2-5 TRBV5-6 - CASSLLTGLETQYF
TRBJ2-7 TRBV30 - CAWSAPGLRSYEQYF
TRBJ2-5 TRBV6-1 - CASSETGGETQYF
TRBJ2-7 TRBV25-1 - CASKGTSGGKQYF
TRBJ1-6 TRBV19 - CASLARGGDSPLHF
TRBJ2-7 TRBV5-4 - CASSLEPYEQYF
TRBJ1-2 TRBV19 once CASIQDRADYGYTF
TRBJ2-6 TRBV4-2 once CASSTRQRSGANVLTF
TRBJ2-3 TRBV7-2 - CASSPRGLAGGSTQYF
TRBJ1-3 TRBV30 - CAWSLTEIGNTIYF
TRBJ1-2 TRBV28 - CASSSPQGNYGYTF
TRBJ1-2 TRBV18 - CASSPEVAYGYTF
TRBJ1-2 TRBV28 once CASSRTQGLGYTF
TRBJ1-2 TRBV2 - CASLPAWTENYGYTF
TRBJ2-7 TRBV6-6 few CASSYSNGLGDEQYF
TRBJ1-6 TRBV5-1 - CASSLGQGNSPLHF
TRBJ2-1 TRBV7-8 - CASGRSGQLNEQFF
TRBJ1-1 TRBV5-5 - CASSSSWTVGSTEAFF
TRBJ2-1 TRBV7-3 - CASSLPSGGADNEQFF
TRBJ1-2 TRBV27 - CASSLSRGARDGYTF
TRBJ2-7 TRBV9 - CASSLTGGNYEQYF
TRBJ2-7 TRBV7-9 - CASSSQISGENSYEQYF
TRBJ2-7 TRBV7-9 - CASSLGFREQYF
TRBJ2-1 TRBV15 - CAATTTGNSYNEQFF
TRBJ2-3 TRBV7-3 - CASSSIGGLTDTQYF
TRBJ1-1 TRBV29-1 - CSVVRDRVTEAFF
TRBJ2-3 TRBV9 once CASSVKGLAPRGDTQYF
TRBJ2-2 TRBV9 - CASSLTGGLGELFF
TRBJ1-2 TRBV6-5 - CASSPETGAYGYTF
TRBJ1-5 TRBV7-9 - CASSAPGQGGNQPQHF
TRBJ1-3 TRBV30 - CAWTVGNTIYF
TRBJ2-7 TRBV19 - CASSRYGGSYEQYF
TRBJ1-5 TRBV9 few CASSVGGSISQPQHF